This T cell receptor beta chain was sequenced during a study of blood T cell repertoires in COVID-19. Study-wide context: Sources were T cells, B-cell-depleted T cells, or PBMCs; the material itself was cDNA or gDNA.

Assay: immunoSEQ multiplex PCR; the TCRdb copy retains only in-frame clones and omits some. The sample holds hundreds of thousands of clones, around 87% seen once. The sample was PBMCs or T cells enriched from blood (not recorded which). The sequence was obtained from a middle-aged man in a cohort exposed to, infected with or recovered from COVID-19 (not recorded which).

CDR3: CASSPDWGGGNEQFF. In DNA, the CDR3 is TGTGCCAGCAGTCCGGACTGGGGGGGTGGCAATGAGCAGTTCTTC. V is TRBV3-1 (or the pseudogene TRBV3-2) and J is TRBJ2-1; 7 nucleotides align to TRBD2. CDR3 length equals 15 residues. Unmatched junction bases numbered 11, after V lost 6 bases and J lost 6 bases. Germline V gives CDR1 LGHDT, CDR2 YNNKEL (reference sequence).